This T cell receptor beta chain was documented in a study of cytomegalovirus exposure and HLA in healthy donors. The study ran its PCR with 60 Vbeta and 13 Jbeta primers. The protocol was immunoSEQ multiplex PCR, while the TCRdb copy is restricted to in-frame clones and leaves out a portion. The table records fewer than 200,000 clones, around 68% of them present only once. CDR3 size: 14 residues. Germline V gene lookup returns CDR1 SGHDT and CDR2 YYEEEE. Trimming left V 0 bases short and J 3 bases short, with 7 bases between. The sample comprised PBMCs. The chain joins TRBV5-6 to TRBJ1-5; D remains ambiguous. This TCR came from a middle-aged woman in good health and CMV-seropositive. As DNA, the CDR3 is TGTGCCAGCAGCTTGGGGAGATACAATCAGCCCCAGCATTTT. Translation: CASSLGRYNQPQHF.